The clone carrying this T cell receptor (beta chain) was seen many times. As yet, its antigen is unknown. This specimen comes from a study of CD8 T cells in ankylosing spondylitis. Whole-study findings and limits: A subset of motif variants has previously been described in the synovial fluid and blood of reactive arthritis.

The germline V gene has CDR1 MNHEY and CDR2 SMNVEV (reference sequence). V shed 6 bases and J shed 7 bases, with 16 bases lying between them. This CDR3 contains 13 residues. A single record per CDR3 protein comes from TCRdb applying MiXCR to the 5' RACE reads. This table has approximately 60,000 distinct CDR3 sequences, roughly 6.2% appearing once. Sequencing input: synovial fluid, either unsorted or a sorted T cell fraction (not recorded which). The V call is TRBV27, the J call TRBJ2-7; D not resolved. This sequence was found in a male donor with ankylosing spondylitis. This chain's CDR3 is CASSREGRREQYF. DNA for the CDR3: TGTGCCAGCAGCCGTGAAGGACGTAGGGAGCAGTACTTC.